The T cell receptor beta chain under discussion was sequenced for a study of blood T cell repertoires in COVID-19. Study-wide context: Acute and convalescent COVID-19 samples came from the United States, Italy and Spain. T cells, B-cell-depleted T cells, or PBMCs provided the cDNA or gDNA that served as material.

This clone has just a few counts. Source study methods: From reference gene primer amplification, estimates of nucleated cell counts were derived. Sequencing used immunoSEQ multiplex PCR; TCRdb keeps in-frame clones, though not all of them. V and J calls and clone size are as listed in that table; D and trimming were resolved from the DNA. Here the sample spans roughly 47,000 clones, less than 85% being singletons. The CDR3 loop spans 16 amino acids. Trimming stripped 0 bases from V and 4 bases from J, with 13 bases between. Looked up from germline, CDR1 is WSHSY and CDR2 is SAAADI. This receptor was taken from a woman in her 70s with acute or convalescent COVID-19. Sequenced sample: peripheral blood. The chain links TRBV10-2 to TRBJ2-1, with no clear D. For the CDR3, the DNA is TGCGCCAGCAGTGAGTCGTCGGTAGCCCCATACAATGAGCAGTTCTTC. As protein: CASSESSVAPYNEQFF.